Listed below are T cell receptor beta chains from one sample, sequenced in a study of blood T cell repertoires in COVID-19. This table comes from immunoSEQ multiplex PCR, and its TCRdb copy is limited to in-frame clones, with some not included. The sample carries about 110,000 clones, approximately 68% recorded once. The sample taken for sequencing was peripheral blood. The receptors were gathered from a woman in her sixties with acute or convalescent COVID-19. The conserved cysteine and the conserved F or W are not part of the CDR3 here.

V gene	J gene	CDR3 protein
TRBV5-6	TRBJ1-2	ASSRGQGYGYT
TRBV19	TRBJ1-2	ASSFTTGIYGYT
TRBV21-1	TRBJ2-7	ASSKSGTAAPYEQY
TRBV12-2	TRBJ1-5	ASRLGGLRNQPQH
TRBV6-6	TRBJ1-3	ASSYSGQISGNTIY
TRBV14	TRBJ1-1	ASSLVGQARSLGAF
TRBV14	TRBJ2-3	ASSPRTVDTQY
TRBV19	TRBJ2-1	ASSRRTGERIGKQF
TRBV5-6	TRBJ1-6	ASSLDWTGNSPLH
TRBV10-3	TRBJ1-1	AIRGQGGTEAF